Listed here is a single T cell receptor (beta chain). Its cognate antigen is unknown. These data are taken from a study of blood T cells in healthy people across ages. Sample-barcoded 5' priming and a J-beta primer mix drove a second PCR of roughly 7 to 11 cycles. Via MiXCR, TCRdb re-called the 5' RACE reads, giving one row per CDR3 protein. The table shows around 850,000 distinct CDR3 sequences, with 35% to 40% occurring only once. Per sample, at least 6 micrograms of total RNA were extracted. Whole-study results and caveats: Expanded clonotype changes were possibly confounded by unknown donor CMV status. A strong correlation was found between TCR beta diversity and the percentage of naive T cells.

The TCR comes from a man between 18 and 35 years old in good health. The source material was blood.

CDR3 sequence (DNA): TGTGCCAGCTCACCAGAGACCCTTAATCAGCCCCAGCATTTT. Its protein product is CASSPETLNQPQHF. This rearrangement joins TRBV18 to TRBJ1-5; D call uncertain. Per the germline V gene, CDR1 is KGHSH and CDR2 is LQKENI. V lost 2 bases to trimming and J lost 4 bases, with 9 bases between them. The CDR3 totals 14 residues.